The 6 T cell receptor beta chains reported below all come from one sample, sequenced in a study of T cells in Graves' hyperthyroidism and ophthalmopathy. Researchers amplified the TCR beta CDR3 regions from RNA transcripts. The HTBI primer set drove a first-round RT-PCR of the TCR CDR3. TCRdb called the multiplex PCR reads again in MiXCR, with one record for every CDR3 protein. This sample has hundreds of thousands of distinct CDR3 sequences, with about 38% found just once. Sequencing input: blood. The receptors stem from a man younger than 35 with Graves' hyperthyroidism.

In the case of this clonotype: Being one base from a much bigger clone, this may be a read error. This chain links TRBV7-3 with TRBJ2-2; tentatively, D is TRBD1 or TRBD2 (5 bases each). CDR3 length: 16 residues. Germline CDR1 reads SGHTA; CDR2 reads FQGTGA. CDR3 coding DNA: TGTGTCAGCAGCATCACCTCGGGACCCTACACCGGGGAGCTGTTTTTT. Protein product: CVSSITSGPYTGELFF.

This clonotype was recorded many times. J is TRBJ1-2 and V is TRBV10-3; a weak D match, TRBD1 (6 bases). V was pared by 2 bases and J by 3 bases, with 10 bases between. This CDR3 contains 14 residues. Germline V gene lookup returns CDR1 ENHRY and CDR2 SYGVKD. This CDR3 reads CAISEVAGDYGYTF. The CDR3, as DNA: TGTGCCATCAGTGAGGTGGCAGGGGACTATGGCTACACCTTC.

This clonotype was detected ten times or more. The V gene is TRBV6-5, the J gene TRBJ1-6; 8 nucleotides match TRBD1. The CDR3 spans 12 residues. Trimming removed 8 bases from V and 10 bases from J; junction bases left unmatched: 4. The germline V gene has CDR1 MNHEY and CDR2 SVGAGI. CDR3 DNA sequence: TGTGCCAGCCCTAGACAGGGGTCACCCCTCCACTTT. Amino acid sequence: CASPRQGSPLHF.

This chain joins TRBV7-9 and TRBJ2-2; D not certain. V shed 3 bases and J shed 0 bases, with 11 bases lying between them. CDR1 SEHNR and CDR2 FQNEAQ come from the germline V gene (reference sequence). There are 16 residues in the CDR3. CDR3 sequence reads: CASSFTHSTNTGELFF. In DNA, the CDR3 is TGTGCCAGCAGCTTTACCCACAGTACGAACACCGGGGAGCTGTTTTTT. The full variable domain, rest sourced from reference TRBV7-9 and TRBJ2-2, is DTGVSQNPRHKITKRGQNVTFRCDPISEHNRLYWYRQTLGQGPEFLTYFQNEAQLEKSRLLSDRFSAERPKGSFSTLEIQRTEQGDSAMYLCASSFTHSTNTGELFFGEGSRLTVL.

The rearrangement joins TRBV19 to TRBJ1-1, with TRBD1 matching 7 bases. V lost 5 bases, J lost 10 bases, and 10 bases stayed unmatched. Germline values: CDR1 LNHDA, CDR2 SQIVND (reference sequence). This CDR3 region has 13 residues. CDR3 DNA sequence: TGTGCCAGTAGTTTCGGGACAGTCTATGGAGCTTTCTTT. This gives the protein CASSFGTVYGAFF.

The V call is TRBV25-1, the J call TRBJ1-6, with a possible D match to TRBD1 (6 bases). The ends were cut back, 6 bases at V and 7 bases at J, with 16 bases in the middle. CDR1 is MGHDK, CDR2 SYGVNS, per germline. This CDR3 region has 15 residues. CDR3: CASSARDRLNSPLHF. CDR3 sequence (DNA): TGTGCCAGCAGCGCTCGAGACAGGTTGAATTCACCCCTCCACTTT.